The present T cell receptor (beta chain) was sequenced within a study of early T cells in non-severe SARS-CoV-2 infection. Whole-study context: Bulk RNA taken from unsorted whole blood was sequenced, leaving chains unpaired.

Study results and caveats: CD4 and private specificities were missed by VDJdb matching, which favored anti-spike CD8 responses.

Individually, cDNA molecules had unique molecular identifiers attached to them. TCRdb re-analysed the 5' RACE reads in MiXCR, keeping a single row per CDR3 protein. The sample shows roughly 69,000 distinct CDR3 sequences, roughly 8.2% of them seen only once. This clonotype was found a few times. No antigen is known for it. The CDR3 sequence is 15 residues long. Between the trimmed V and J ends, which lost 5 bases and 0 bases, there was a span of 13 bases. Germline V lookup: CDR1 SGHAT, CDR2 FQNNGV. Sequencing was performed on whole blood, taken at baseline. The chain uses TRBV11-2 and TRBJ2-5; D call uncertain. The TCR sequence derives from an adult who was a healthcare worker with PCR-confirmed SARS-CoV-2 infection or an uninfected control (not recorded which). The CDR3 DNA reads as TGTGCCAGCAGCCCAGACGGATGGTACCAAGAGACCCAGTACTTC. Translation: CASSPDGWYQETQYF. Together with reference TRBV11-2 and TRBJ2-5, the CDR3 gives the full variable domain: EAGVAQSPRYKIIEKRQSVAFWCNPISGHATLYWYQQILGQGPKLLIQFQNNGVVDDSQLPKDRFSAERLKGVDSTLKIQPAKLEDSAVYLCASSPDGWYQETQYFGPGTRLLVL.